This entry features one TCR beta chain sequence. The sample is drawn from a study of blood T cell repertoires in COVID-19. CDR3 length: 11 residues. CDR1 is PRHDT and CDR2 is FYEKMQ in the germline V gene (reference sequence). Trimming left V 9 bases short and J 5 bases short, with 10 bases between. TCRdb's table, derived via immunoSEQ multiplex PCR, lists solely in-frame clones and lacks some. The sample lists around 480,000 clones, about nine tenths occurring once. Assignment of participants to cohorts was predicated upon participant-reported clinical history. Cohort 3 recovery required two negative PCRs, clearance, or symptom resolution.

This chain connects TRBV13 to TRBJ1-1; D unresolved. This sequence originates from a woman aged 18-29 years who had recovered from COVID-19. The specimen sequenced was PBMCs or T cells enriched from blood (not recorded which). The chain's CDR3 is CASTSGTEAFF. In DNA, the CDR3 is TGTGCCAGTACCTCGGGGACTGAAGCTTTCTTT.